This T cell receptor (beta chain) was found in a study of blood T cell repertoires in COVID-19. Background on the study: Researchers got acute and convalescent COVID-19 samples from the United States, Italy and Spain. T cells, B-cell-depleted T cells, or PBMCs provided the cDNA or gDNA that served as material.

Authors' data handling: It was from reference gene primer amplification that nucleated cell counts were estimated. Clones were read by immunoSEQ multiplex PCR, and TCRdb kept only the in-frame ones, dropping some. D and trimming were read from the DNA, whereas the V and J calls and clone size are those reported in that table. This sample has 230,000 or so clones; about 91% occur once, and the top ten carry roughly 2.4%. The CDR3 runs to 17 residues. Trimming took off 3 bases at V and 3 bases at J, with 18 bases between the two ends. Looked up from germline, CDR1 is LNHDA and CDR2 is SQIVND (reference sequence). Each participant's cohort was designated according to participant-reported clinical history.

The chain carries TRBV19 and TRBJ2-1, with D possibly TRBD2 on 6 matching bases. This TCR came from a woman aged 40-49 years with acute COVID-19. Sequencing used PBMCs or T cells enriched from blood (not recorded which). The CDR3 spells CASSMMSGGVVYNEQFF. Written as DNA, the CDR3 is TGTGCCAGTAGTATGATGTCGGGCGGGGTAGTCTACAATGAGCAGTTCTTC.